This T cell receptor beta chain stems from a study of T cells in localized non-small cell lung cancer. Data came from immunoSEQ multiplex PCR; TCRdb stores just in-frame clones and leaves some out. The sample consists of fewer than 75,000 clones, 84% of them appearing once. To note about this clone: Its antigen is not known.

The CDR3 is 14 amino acids. V lost 3 bases to trimming and J lost 4 bases, with 10 bases between them. CDR1 LGHNT and CDR2 FRNRAP come from the germline V gene. Findings and caveats of the study: When the top 100 tumor clones were examined, a median approximately 57 of them also appeared in the adjacent lung, which was paired and uninvolved.

The receptor comes from a female donor at least 60 years old with stage I lung adenocarcinoma. This sample comprised peripheral blood, obtained before any cancer treatment. The chain recombines TRBV12-5 with TRBJ1-3; D gene ambiguous. The CDR3, as DNA: TGTGCTAGTGGTTTATGGGCGCCCGGAAACACCATATATTTT. Amino acids: CASGLWAPGNTIYF.